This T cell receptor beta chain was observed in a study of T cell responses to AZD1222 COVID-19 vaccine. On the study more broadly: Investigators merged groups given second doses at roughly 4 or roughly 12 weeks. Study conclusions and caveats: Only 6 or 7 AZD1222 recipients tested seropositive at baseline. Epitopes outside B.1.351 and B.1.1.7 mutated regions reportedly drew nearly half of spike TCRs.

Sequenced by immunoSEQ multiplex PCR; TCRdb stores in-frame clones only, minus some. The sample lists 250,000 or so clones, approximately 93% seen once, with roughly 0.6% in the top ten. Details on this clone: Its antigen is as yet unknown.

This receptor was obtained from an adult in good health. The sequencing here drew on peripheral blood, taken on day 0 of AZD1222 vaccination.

For the CDR3, the DNA is TGCGCCAGCAGCTTGTTGACAGGGGCGGGAATGAGCACTGAAGCTTTCTTT. The encoded protein is CASSLLTGAGMSTEAFF. This chain links TRBV5-1 with TRBJ1-1; 8 positions agree with TRBD1. CDR3 length: 17 amino acids. Germline V gene data show CDR1 as SGHRS and CDR2 as YFSETQ. The ends lost 1 base at V and 4 bases at J; junction bases unmatched: 12.